The sequence of this TCR beta chain was determined in a study of post-analysis software for immune sequencing data. Across the whole study: Disease courses included relapsing-remitting, secondary progressive and progressive-relapsing multiple sclerosis.

Sequencing libraries made from TCR beta cDNA carried unique molecular identifiers. Between about 0.95 and 11 million T cells gave rise to 500,000 to 600,000 cDNA molecules. TCRdb reprocessed the PCR reads via MiXCR and lists one record per CDR3 protein. Counted here are some 690,000 distinct CDR3 sequences, roughly 29% occurring once; the ten biggest clones make up around 0.55%. Comment on this clonotype: The antigen remains undetermined.

The V end was cut by 0 bases, the J end by 7 bases, with 16 bases between. CDR3 length equals 16 residues. Germline V gene lookup returns CDR1 ENHRY and CDR2 SYGVKD. Overall study results and limits: Comparison of patients with controls showed 5 or 6 TRBV segments more frequent in patients, TRBV5-6, TRBV5-1 and TRBV20-1 among them. Significantly lower normalized Chao1 diversity was seen in multiple sclerosis patients than in controls.

Material for sequencing was blood. This chain joins TRBV10-3 and TRBJ2-1; D assignment may be TRBD1 or TRBD2 (6 bases each). This receptor was obtained from a girl aged 10-17 years with multiple sclerosis. Written as DNA, the CDR3 is TGTGCCATCAGTGAGTCGACTAGGGGGAGGATAAATGAGCAGTTCTTC. It is translated as CAISESTRGRINEQFF.